Presented here are 15 T cell receptor beta chains from one specimen sequenced in a study of cytomegalovirus exposure and HLA in healthy donors. Profiling relied on immunoSEQ multiplex PCR, and the TCRdb table lists in-frame clones only, not all of them. The data show 160,000 or so clones, 88% seen once. Sequencing was done on a sample of PBMCs. All receptors come from a man younger than 30 in good health and CMV-seronegative.

V usage is TRBV4-2 and J usage is TRBJ2-3; 15 bases align to TRBD2. Looked up from germline, CDR1 is LGHNA and CDR2 is YNFKEQ. V shed 3 bases and J 5 bases; nucleotides not matched to a gene: 3. This CDR3 region has 16 residues. CDR3 DNA: TGTGCCAGCAGCCATGGACTAGCGGGAGGGGTAGATACGCAGTATTTT. Residues: CASSHGLAGGVDTQYF.

The chain employs TRBV5-1 and TRBJ1-2; the match to TRBD1 covers 7 bases. Germline assignment: CDR1 SGHRS and CDR2 YFSETQ. The V segment lost 0 bases and the J segment 8 bases; nucleotides outside the gene matches: 16. The CDR3 has 17 residues. The CDR3 loop is CASSLDAETRQGWGYTF. In DNA form, the CDR3 reads TGCGCCAGCAGCTTGGACGCGGAAACGAGACAGGGATGGGGCTACACCTTC.

The rearrangement uses TRBV4-1 and TRBJ1-5; a weak D match, TRBD1 (5 bases). CDR3 length: 16 amino acids. Between the trimmed V and J ends, which lost 3 bases and 2 bases, there was a span of 14 bases. Germline loops: CDR1 MGHRA, CDR2 YSYEKL. The CDR3 here is CASSQMGGYGNQPQHF. The CDR3 DNA reads TGCGCCAGCAGCCAGATGGGGGGTTATGGCAATCAGCCCCAGCATTTT.

The chain carries TRBV11-2 and TRBJ2-7; 7 positions match TRBD1. The CDR3 extends over 14 amino acids. Germline V gene sequence: CDR1 SGHAT, CDR2 FQNNGV. V lost 1 base to trimming and J lost 5 bases; unmatched junction nucleotides: 5. The CDR3 sequence is CASSLVYGQDEQYV. The CDR3 DNA reads as TGTGCCAGCAGCTTAGTCTACGGACAGGACGAGCAGTACGTC.

This chain connects TRBV4-1 to TRBJ2-5; perhaps TRBD1 as D (6 bases). The V gene's germline CDR1 is MGHRA and CDR2 YSYEKL. The V gene lost 5 bases and the J gene lost 2 bases, with 15 bases spanning the gap. The CDR3 is 15 residues long. The CDR3 here is CASSENRQVQETQYF. CDR3 nucleotides: TGCGCCAGCAGCGAGAATCGACAGGTACAAGAGACCCAGTACTTC.

This clone occurred a few times. The rearrangement uses TRBV28 and TRBJ1-2, with TRBD1 matching over 10 bases. In germline, CDR1 is MDHEN, CDR2 SYDVKM. The CDR3 extends over 15 amino acids. V lost 7 bases and J lost 9; bases outside the gene matches: 14. CDR3 in DNA: TGTGCCAGCACCCCAGCCGGGACAGGGGTAAGAAGCTACACCTTC. It encodes CASTPAGTGVRSYTF.

For this clone: The same CDR3 arises from other DNA sequences in this sample as well. The chain is built from TRBV30 and TRBJ2-5; TRBD1 agrees at 7 bases. Trimming removed 3 bases from V and 5 bases from J; junction bases left unmatched: 6. The CDR3 is made up of 13 amino acids. Germline V gene lookup returns CDR1 GTSNPN and CDR2 SVGIG (reference sequence). CDR3: CAWSVLGGETQYF. The DNA of the CDR3 is TGTGCCTGGAGCGTGCTAGGGGGCGAGACCCAGTACTTC.

The gene calls are TRBV11-3 and TRBJ2-5; tentatively, D is TRBD2 (6 bases). Trimming took off 5 bases at V and 1 base at J, with 11 bases between the two ends. The CDR3 length is 14 residues. Germline lookup yields CDR1 SGHNT and CDR2 YENEEA. DNA for the CDR3: TGTGCCAGCAGCCCCGGGGAGGTCCAAGAGACCCAGTACTTC. Translated, it gives CASSPGEVQETQYF.

The CDR3 is CASSSQGGRGETQYF. DNA of the CDR3: TGTGCCAGCAGCTCTCAGGGGGGACGGGGAGAGACCCAGTACTTC. The rearrangement uses TRBV7-9 and TRBJ2-5; D is perhaps TRBD1 (7 bases). The CDR3 sequence is 15 residues long. V lost 4 bases, J lost 4 bases, and 16 bases lay in between. In germline, CDR1 is SEHNR, CDR2 FQNEAQ (reference sequence).

This sequence joins TRBV19 and TRBJ1-1; TRBD1 matches 7 bases. V trimming: 5 bases; J trimming: 7 bases; junction bases outside the gene matches: 10. Germline V CDR1 and CDR2: LNHDA, SQIVND (reference sequence). The CDR3 runs 14 residues. The chain's CDR3 is CASSWWTGDHEAFF. CDR3 bases: TGTGCCAGTAGTTGGTGGACAGGCGACCATGAAGCTTTCTTT.

V is TRBV7-2 and J is TRBJ1-3; D is uncertain. Trimming shortened V by 1 base and J by 0 bases, and 10 bases separated the two germline ends. Germline CDR1 SGHTA, CDR2 FQGNSA. This CDR3 is 16 amino acids long. The CDR3 sequence: CASSLVAEPSGNTIYF. In DNA, the CDR3 is TGTGCCAGCAGCTTAGTGGCCGAACCCTCTGGAAACACCATATATTTT.

V usage is TRBV5-4 and J usage is TRBJ1-5; the D gene is possibly TRBD1 (6 bases). V lost 4 bases and J lost 3, with 14 bases in between. CDR1 and CDR2 (germline): SGHNT, YYREEE (reference sequence). The CDR3 sequence is 15 residues long. The CDR3 here is CASSRTVLNNQPQHF. CDR3 DNA sequence: TGTGCCAGCAGCCGGACAGTCCTAAACAATCAGCCCCAGCATTTT.

V and J are TRBV28 and TRBJ2-7; 7 bases align to TRBD2. J gave up 5 bases and V 7 bases, and 14 bases lay outside the gene matches. The germline gives CDR1 MDHEN, CDR2 SYDVKM. The CDR3 contains 15 residues. The CDR3 sequence: CASTLMGGPSHEQYF. As DNA, the CDR3 is TGTGCCAGCACTCTAATGGGAGGGCCCTCACACGAGCAGTACTTC.

This clone was picked up a small number of times. The V and J genes are TRBV5-1 and TRBJ1-2; D unclear. V was clipped by 0 bases and J by 2 bases, with 5 bases between them. Germline CDR1 and CDR2: SGHRS and YFSETQ. The CDR3 loop spans 13 amino acids. The CDR3 coding sequence is TGCGCCAGCAGCTTGGATGCGAACTATGGCTACACCTTC. This encodes CASSLDANYGYTF.

The genes are TRBV25-1 and TRBJ1-5; 7 nucleotides align to TRBD1. Trimming cost V 2 bases and J 6 bases; bases outside gene matches: 13. CDR1 and CDR2 from the germline V gene are MGHDK and SYGVNS. The CDR3 is made up of 17 amino acids. The CDR3 sequence is CASSESGTASMIQPQHF. CDR3 sequence (DNA): TGTGCCAGCAGTGAAAGTGGGACAGCCTCAATGATTCAGCCCCAGCATTTT.